Each of the 17 T cell receptor beta chains below was sequenced from the same sample in a study of technical replicates of blood from a few donors. TCRdb's copy holds only in-frame clones and misses some; the assay was immunoSEQ multiplex PCR. The sample contains under 100,000 clones, roughly 96% of which appear only once. The sample comprised T cells isolated from PBMCs. These receptors all stem from a human donor in good health.

This rearrangement joins TRBV5-1 to TRBJ1-3, with D hard to call. The V end lost 1 base, the J end lost 0 bases, and 8 bases lay between the germline ends. Germline loops: CDR1 SGHRS, CDR2 YFSETQ. The length of the CDR3 is 15 residues. CDR3 DNA: TGCGCCAGCAGCTTGAGCCAGGCCTCTGGAAACACCATATATTTT. Its translation is CASSLSQASGNTIYF.

This rearrangement joins TRBV11-2 to TRBJ2-7, with a possible D match to TRBD1 (6 bases). The germline CDR1 and CDR2 sequences are SGHAT and FQNNGV. This CDR3 is 14 amino acids long. Trimming cost V 3 bases and J 2 bases, with 11 bases left between them. CDR3 loop: CASSFWTDPYEQYF. CDR3 nucleotides: TGTGCCAGCAGCTTTTGGACAGATCCCTACGAGCAGTACTTC. Filled out from reference TRBV11-2 and TRBJ2-7, the complete variable domain reads EAGVAQSPRYKIIEKRQSVAFWCNPISGHATLYWYQQILGQGPKLLIQFQNNGVVDDSQLPKDRFSAERLKGVDSTLKIQPAKLEDSAVYLCASSFWTDPYEQYFGPGTRLTVT.

This clone showed up just once. The rearrangement uses TRBV28 and TRBJ2-7; tentative D call: TRBD1 (6 bases). V was trimmed by 7 bases and J by 5 bases, leaving 18 bases between them. The germline CDR1 and CDR2 sequences are MDHEN and SYDVKM. The CDR3 length is 14 residues. Here the CDR3 DNA reads TGTGCCAGCATCTCGGGACATCGTTTAAACGAGCAGTACTTC. Protein product: CASISGHRLNEQYF.

This clone appeared a single time. This chain uses TRBV10-2 with TRBJ2-7; 7 bases line up with TRBD1. The trim removed 7 bases at V and 3 bases at J, leaving 6 bases unmatched. The CDR3 consists of 13 residues. Germline V gives CDR1 WSHSY, CDR2 SAAADI. The CDR3 reads CASTGTELYEQYF. The CDR3 DNA follows: TGCGCCAGCACCGGGACAGAACTCTACGAGCAGTACTTC.

The V call is TRBV4-1, the J call TRBJ1-3, with D uncertain. Between the trimmed V and J ends, which lost 1 base and 0 bases, there was a span of 13 bases. CDR3 length equals 17 residues. The germline V gene encodes CDR1 MGHRA and CDR2 YSYEKL. The CDR3 DNA follows: TGCGCCAGCAGCCAAGTCCCGGGAACCTTCTCTGGAAACACCATATATTTT. It specifies CASSQVPGTFSGNTIYF.

The chain's CDR3 is CASSATSDSRREQYF. In DNA, the CDR3 is TGTGCCAGCAGCGCTACTAGCGACTCCCGGCGTGAGCAGTACTTC. J is TRBJ2-7 and V is TRBV5-6; 7 bases map to TRBD2. The CDR3 covers 15 residues. Trimming cost V 4 bases and J 7 bases; bases outside gene matches: 14. CDR1 SGHDT and CDR2 YYEEEE come from the germline V gene.

The chain links TRBV4-1 to TRBJ2-3; TRBD1 aligns across 7 bases. Germline lookup yields CDR1 MGHRA and CDR2 YSYEKL. V shed 4 bases and J 1 base; nucleotides not matched to a gene: 2. The CDR3 runs to 14 residues. In DNA, the CDR3 is TGCGCCAGCAGCCCCGGGACAGGCACAGATACGCAGTATTTT. Translation gives CASSPGTGTDTQYF.

The V call is TRBV19, the J call TRBJ1-5; D is possibly TRBD1 (6 bases). With 0 bases removed from V and 3 bases from J, the gap between germline ends came to 9 bases. The CDR3 has 15 amino acids. CDR1 is LNHDA, CDR2 SQIVND, per germline (reference sequence). The CDR3 DNA reads TGTGCCAGTAGTATAGAGGGACACCACAATCAGCCCCAGCATTTT. This codes for CASSIEGHHNQPQHF.

V is TRBV7-3 and J is TRBJ2-5, with 11 bases aligning to TRBD2. J was trimmed by 2 bases and V by 3 bases; bases with no gene match: 5. CDR1 is SGHTA, CDR2 FQGTGA, per germline. CDR3 size: 16 residues. The CDR3 nucleotides are TGTGCCAGCAGCTTGTTGGGGACTAGCGGTCAAGAGACCCAGTACTTC. This translates into CASSLLGTSGQETQYF.

The rearrangement uses TRBV7-3 and TRBJ2-7; 8 bases are shared with TRBD2. This CDR3 has 15 residues. The J segment lost 2 bases and the V segment lost 5 bases, leaving 8 bases of the junction unmatched. The V gene's germline CDR1 is SGHTA and CDR2 FQGTGA. In nucleotides, the CDR3 is TGTGCCAGCAGCCCGAGACTAGCGCCCACCTACGAGCAGTACTTC. Translation: CASSPRLAPTYEQYF.

The chain employs TRBV6-5 and TRBJ2-2; no reliable D call. Germline lookup yields CDR1 MNHEY and CDR2 SVGAGI. The CDR3 runs to 15 residues. V lost 2 bases, J lost 1 base, and 8 bases lay in between. The CDR3 protein is CASSYESGNTGELFF. In DNA form, the CDR3 reads TGTGCCAGCAGTTACGAATCGGGGAACACCGGGGAGCTGTTTTTT.

The chain recombines TRBV6-5 with TRBJ1-4; TRBD1 aligns across 8 bases. The length of the CDR3 is 14 residues. The J segment lost 7 bases and the V segment lost 6 bases, leaving 7 bases of the junction unmatched. Germline V lookup: CDR1 MNHEY, CDR2 SVGAGI. The CDR3 coding sequence is TGTGCCAGCAGATCGGACAGGGTGGTTGAAAAACTGTTTTTT. Its protein product is CASRSDRVVEKLFF.

The genes are TRBV27 and TRBJ1-1; D is ambiguous. CDR1 is MNHEY, CDR2 SMNVEV, per germline (reference sequence). V shed 2 bases and J shed 5 bases, with 15 bases lying between them. This CDR3 contains 15 residues. The CDR3 DNA sequence: TGTGCCAGCAGTTTAGGGCCGGGGTCGATAACTGAAGCTTTCTTT. This sequence encodes CASSLGPGSITEAFF.

This chain connects TRBV28 to TRBJ1-2; no firm D call. With 7 bases removed from V and 5 bases from J, the gap between germline ends came to 20 bases. The CDR3 sequence is 15 residues long. Germline V gene data show CDR1 as MDHEN and CDR2 as SYDVKM. The CDR3 region is CASNSGWEKSYGYTF. The CDR3 DNA follows: TGTGCCAGCAATTCCGGATGGGAGAAAAGTTATGGCTACACCTTC.

The CDR3 region has the DNA TGTGCCAGCAGTTCATTAGCTGGCTACGAGCAGTACTTC. Amino acids: CASSSLAGYEQYF. This sequence joins TRBV28 and TRBJ2-7, with no clear D. Germline V lookup: CDR1 MDHEN, CDR2 SYDVKM. CDR3 length: 13 amino acids. Trimming left V 4 bases short and J 3 bases short, with 10 bases between. Looking up the rest from reference TRBV28 and TRBJ2-7 gives the full variable domain: DVKVTQSSRYLVKRTGEKVFLECVQDMDHENMFWYRQDPGLGLRLIYFSYDVKMKEKGDIPEGYSVSREKKERFSLILESASTNQTSMYLCASSSLAGYEQYFGPGTRLTVT.

CDR3 region: CASSMQGKETQYF. The CDR3 region has the DNA TGTGCCAGTAGTATGCAGGGGAAAGAGACCCAGTACTTC. The chain recombines TRBV19 with TRBJ2-5, with D tentatively TRBD1 (6 bases). V lost 3 bases, J lost 3 bases, and 8 bases lay in between. The CDR3 totals 13 residues. Looked up from germline, CDR1 is LNHDA and CDR2 is SQIVND (reference sequence). Supplemented by reference TRBV19 and TRBJ2-5, the full variable domain reads DGGITQSPKYLFRKEGQNVTLSCEQNLNHDAMYWYRQDPGQGLRLIYYSQIVNDFQKGDIAEGYSVSREKKESFPLTVTSAQKNPTAFYLCASSMQGKETQYFGPGTRLLVL.

The sample holds a few counts of this clone. V is TRBV18 and J is TRBJ1-1, with D tentatively TRBD1 (5 bases). The CDR3 runs 14 residues. Germline V CDR1 and CDR2: KGHSH, LQKENI. Trimming shortened V by 2 bases and J by 4 bases, and 11 bases separated the two germline ends. In DNA form, the CDR3 reads TGTGCCAGCTCACCAAAGCAGGGTACCACTGAAGCTTTCTTT. This encodes CASSPKQGTTEAFF. Drawing the rest from reference TRBV18 and TRBJ1-1, the complete variable domain is NAGVMQNPRHLVRRRGQEARLRCSPMKGHSHVYWYRQLPEEGLKFMVYLQKENIIDESGMPKERFSAEFPKEGPSILRIQQVVRGDSAAYFCASSPKQGTTEAFFGQGTRLTVV.